This TCR beta chain was recorded in a study of CD8 T cells in ankylosing spondylitis. General study points: The study looked at matched synovial fluid samples from ankylosing spondylitis patients. Disease-linked clones were reported to be significantly enriched there.

Trimming took 3 bases from V and 4 from J; bases not matched to a gene: 6. Per the germline V gene, CDR1 is DFQATT and CDR2 is SNEGSKA (reference sequence). The CDR3 sequence is 15 residues long. The authors made TCR beta libraries by quantitative 5'-RACE with molecular barcodes. TCRdb redid the calling of the 5' RACE reads with MiXCR, one entry per CDR3 protein. Here the sample spans 200,000 to 250,000 distinct CDR3 sequences, about 10% being singletons. This clonotype was observed at least ten times. As yet, its antigen is unknown. The chain couples TRBV20-1 to TRBJ2-5, with 12 nucleotides matching TRBD2. The TCR comes from a male donor with ankylosing spondylitis or in good health (not recorded which). Source material: blood, either unsorted or a sorted T cell fraction (not recorded which). The CDR3 region is CSASRLAGAIETQYF. CDR3 DNA sequence: TGCAGTGCTAGCAGACTAGCGGGGGCGATAGAGACCCAGTACTTC.